This passage covers 15 T cell receptor beta chains from one sample sequenced in a study of tumor-infiltrating lymphocytes in primary liver carcinoma. A primer matching the constant region was used to make TCR beta cDNA from approximately 0.45 ug of total RNA. For TCR beta, libraries were produced by three nested multiplex PCR rounds using slightly modified ARM-PCR. The first two PCR rounds used TRBV1-TRBV30 forward primers with a C-beta reverse primer, nine to eleven cycles each. TCRdb recomputed calls from the multiplex PCR reads with MiXCR, one row per CDR3 protein. Among around 80,000 distinct CDR3 sequences listed, roughly 71% were seen once. It was from about 21-30 mg of unsorted bulk tissue that RNA and DNA were co-extracted. Input material: tumor-adjacent normal liver tissue. These receptor sequences come from a man in his forties with primary liver carcinoma and hepatitis B virus infection.

V usage is TRBV12-3 or TRBV12-4 and J usage is TRBJ2-1; tentatively, D is TRBD2 (6 bases). Deletions cut 5 bases from V and 1 base from J, with 18 bases between. The CDR3 loop spans 17 amino acids. In nucleotides, the CDR3 is TGTGCCAGCAGTCTCCCCTTACAAGCGGGTTCCTACAATGAGCAGTTCTTC. This sequence encodes CASSLPLQAGSYNEQFF.

Of note for this clonotype: The junction departs from germline at one end; a sequencing error may be responsible. The CDR3 sequence is CAGSYTGTSGDEQLF. The CDR3 nucleotides are TGTGCCGGCAGTTACACCGGGACTAGCGGCGATGAGCAGCTCTTC. The genes are TRBV6-5 and TRBJ2-1; 11 bases align to TRBD2. CDR1 is MNHEY, CDR2 SVGAGI, per germline. The CDR3 length is 15 residues.

Comments on this clonotype: This may stem from a read error, because a much larger clone lies one nucleotide away. The rearrangement uses TRBV11-2 and TRBJ1-1, with a tentative D call TRBD1 (5 bases). Trimming cost V 0 bases and J 8 bases, with 13 bases left between them. Germline V gene lookup returns CDR1 SGHAT and CDR2 FQNNGV. This CDR3 comprises 14 residues. This chain's CDR3 is CASSLERGSTEAFF. The DNA of the CDR3 is TGTGCCAGCAGCTTAGAGAGGGGCAGCACGGAAGCTTTCTTT.

This clonotype has just one count. This CDR3 is missing its conserved last phenylalanine or tryptophan, likely due to a read error. V and J are TRBV11-1 and TRBJ2-1, with a weak D call TRBD1 (7 bases). The germline CDR1 and CDR2 sequences are SGHAT and FQDESV (reference sequence). CDR3 length: 16 amino acids. CDR3 in DNA: TGTGCCAACAGCTTAGCGGACAGGTCGTACTACAATGAGCAGTTCTTA. Amino acids: CANSLADRSYYNEQFL.

About this clonotype: Because it lacks the conserved phenylalanine or tryptophan at the end, this CDR3 is likely a read error. The limits of the CDR3 on the DNA are not certain, so only TCRdb's listed CDR3 is given. The gene calls are TRBV11-2 and TRBJ2-5. The V gene's germline CDR1 is SGHAT and CDR2 FQNNGV. From its first to its last residue, the CDR3 has 13 amino acids. CDR3: CANSNNTQETQYL.

Remarks on this clonotype: An end of the junction differs from the germline gene, which may be a read error. This chain uses TRBV29-1 with TRBJ2-1, with D possibly being TRBD1 (7 bases). Germline CDR1 is SQVTM and CDR2 is ANQGSEA. This CDR3 spans 12 amino acids. CDR3 residues: CSARPGGNGQLF. DNA of the CDR3: TGTAGCGCCCGCCCAGGGGGGAATGGGCAGCTCTTC.

Notes on this clonotype: One junction end does not reproduce the germline sequence, and a read error may be involved. V usage is TRBV6-2 or TRBV6-3 and J usage is TRBJ2-7, with D uncertain. The length of the CDR3 is 13 residues. Germline V gives CDR1 MNHEY, CDR2 SVGEGT. The DNA of the CDR3 is TGTGCCATCAGTTTCATGCAGTATTACGAGCAGTACTTC. Its translation: CAISFMQYYEQYF.

This chain's CDR3 is CASGAGLNTEAFF. The CDR3 DNA reads as TGTGCCAGCGGGGCAGGGCTGAACACTGAAGCTTTCTTT. This chain joins TRBV5-5 and TRBJ1-1; D may be TRBD1 (5 bases). V lost 7 bases, J lost 0 bases, and 10 bases lay in between. Germline values: CDR1 SGHKS, CDR2 YYEKEE (reference sequence). The CDR3 contains 13 residues.

As to this clonotype: A much more abundant neighbour one base away suggests this may be a read error. The chain is built from TRBV30 and TRBJ1-6; D is perhaps TRBD1 (5 bases). Per germline, CDR1 GTSNPN and CDR2 SVGIG (reference sequence). The CDR3 covers 16 residues. As DNA, the CDR3 is TGTACCTGGAACCCGCCGCGGACATACTATAATTCACCCCTCCACTTT. Its translation is CTWNPPRTYYNSPLHF.

Of note for this clonotype: A junction end diverges from the germline sequence, so it may reflect a read error. The chain couples TRBV29-1 to TRBJ2-3; D is possibly TRBD1 (6 bases). The CDR3 runs 15 residues. Germline V lookup: CDR1 SQVTM, CDR2 ANQGSEA. CDR3 bases: TGCAGCATCGCTCCCTCGGGACACCGCACAGATACACAGTATTTT. Its translation: CSIAPSGHRTDTQYF.

This clonotype is categorized as medium-sized. The genes are TRBV11-2 and TRBJ2-2; TRBD2 matches at 8 bases. Trimming removed 5 bases from V and 3 bases from J; junction bases left unmatched: 5. CDR1 and CDR2 (germline): SGHAT, FQNNGV. The CDR3 spans 15 residues. The CDR3 protein is CASSPRTSHTGELFF. The CDR3 bases are TGTGCCAGCAGCCCCCGGACTAGCCACACCGGGGAGCTGTTTTTT.

A note on this clonotype: At one boundary the junction diverges from the germline segment, which might be a read error. This chain joins TRBV4-2 and TRBJ2-1, with a tentative D call TRBD1 (5 bases). Per the germline V gene, CDR1 is LGHNA and CDR2 is YNFKEQ. The CDR3 spans 18 residues. CDR3 DNA sequence: TGTGCCAGCGGCCAAGACCAGGGTACTACCGGACGGGCAAATGAGCACTTCTTC. Translating gives CASGQDQGTTGRANEHFF.

Comment on this clonotype: The junction departs from the called germline gene at one end, perhaps through a read error. This chain uses TRBV19 with TRBJ2-1; 10 bases align to TRBD2. The germline gives CDR1 LNHDA, CDR2 SQIVND (reference sequence). The CDR3 spans 14 residues. The CDR3 here is CASNSGRNHNEQFF. The CDR3 coding sequence is TGCGCCAGTAATAGCGGGAGGAATCACAATGAGCAGTTCTTC.

V is TRBV6-1 and J is TRBJ2-1, with D possibly TRBD2 on 6 matching bases. Trimming stripped 3 bases from V and 6 bases from J, with 18 bases between. The CDR3 sequence is 16 residues long. Germline CDR1 reads MNHNS; CDR2 reads SASEGT. CDR3 sequence reads: CASSDRPGTGGNEQFF. The DNA of the CDR3 is TGTGCCAGCAGTGACCGCCCCGGGACTGGTGGCAATGAGCAGTTCTTC.

This clonotype has at least ten counts. This chain uses TRBV6-2 or TRBV6-3 with TRBJ2-7, with 11 bases fitting TRBD2. The germline gives CDR1 MNHEY, CDR2 SVGEGT. V lost 6 bases and J lost 1; bases outside the gene matches: 14. This CDR3 region has 18 residues. CDR3 in amino acids: CASSPWLAGGRLSYEQYF. The DNA of the CDR3 is TGTGCCAGCAGCCCCTGGCTAGCGGGAGGTCGCTTATCCTACGAGCAGTACTTC.